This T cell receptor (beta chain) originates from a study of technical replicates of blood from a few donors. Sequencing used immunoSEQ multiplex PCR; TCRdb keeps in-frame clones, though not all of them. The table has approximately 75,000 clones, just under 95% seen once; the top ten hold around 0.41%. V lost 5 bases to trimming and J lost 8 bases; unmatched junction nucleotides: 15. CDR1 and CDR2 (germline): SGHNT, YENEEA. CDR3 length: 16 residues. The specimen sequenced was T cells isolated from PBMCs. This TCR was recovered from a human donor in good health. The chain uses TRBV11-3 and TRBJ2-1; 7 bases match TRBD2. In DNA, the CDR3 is TGTGCCAGCAGCGCCCCCGGTATGGGAGGGACTGATGAGCAGTTCTTC. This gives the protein CASSAPGMGGTDEQFF.